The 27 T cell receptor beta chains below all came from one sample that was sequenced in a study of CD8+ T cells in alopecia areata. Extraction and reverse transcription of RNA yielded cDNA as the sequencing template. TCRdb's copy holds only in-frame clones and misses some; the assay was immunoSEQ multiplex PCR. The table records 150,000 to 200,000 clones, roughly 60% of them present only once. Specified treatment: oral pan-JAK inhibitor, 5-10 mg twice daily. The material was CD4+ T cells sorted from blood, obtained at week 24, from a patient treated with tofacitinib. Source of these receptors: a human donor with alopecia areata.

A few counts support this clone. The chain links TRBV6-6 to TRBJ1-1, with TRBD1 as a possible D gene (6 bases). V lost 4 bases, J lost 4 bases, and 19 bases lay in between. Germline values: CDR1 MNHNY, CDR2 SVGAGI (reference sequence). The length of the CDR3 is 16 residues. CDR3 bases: TGTGCCAGCAGTTTCCGACCTACCAGGGGTGTCACTGAAGCTTTCTTT. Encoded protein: CASSFRPTRGVTEAFF.

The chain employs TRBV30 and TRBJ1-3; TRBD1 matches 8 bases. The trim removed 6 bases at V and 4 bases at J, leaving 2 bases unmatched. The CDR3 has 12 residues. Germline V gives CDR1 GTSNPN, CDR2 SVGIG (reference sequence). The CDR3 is CACGQGGNTIYF. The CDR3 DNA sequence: TGTGCCTGCGGACAGGGAGGAAACACCATATATTTT.

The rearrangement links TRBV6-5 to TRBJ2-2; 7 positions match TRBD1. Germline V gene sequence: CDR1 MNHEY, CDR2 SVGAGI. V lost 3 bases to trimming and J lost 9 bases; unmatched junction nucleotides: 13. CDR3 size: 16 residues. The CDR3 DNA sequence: TGTGCCAGCAGTTATTCGCACAGGACAGGCGTTCGGGAGCTGTTTTTT. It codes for CASSYSHRTGVRELFF.

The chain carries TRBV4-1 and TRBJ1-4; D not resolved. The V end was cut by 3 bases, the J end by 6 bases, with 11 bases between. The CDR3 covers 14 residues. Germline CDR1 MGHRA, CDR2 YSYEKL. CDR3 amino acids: CASSHLGGHEKLFF. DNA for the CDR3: TGCGCCAGCAGCCACCTTGGAGGGCATGAAAAACTGTTTTTT.

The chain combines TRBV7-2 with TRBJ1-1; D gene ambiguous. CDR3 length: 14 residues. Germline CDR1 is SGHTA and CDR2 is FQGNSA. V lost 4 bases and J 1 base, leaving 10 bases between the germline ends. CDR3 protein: CASSSSRENTEAFF. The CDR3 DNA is TGTGCCAGCAGCTCCTCGAGGGAGAACACTGAAGCTTTCTTT.

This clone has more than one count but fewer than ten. The CDR3 DNA reads as TGCGCCAGCAGCTTGGAGGGGGCCCCCACAGATACGCAGTATTTT. Encoded protein: CASSLEGAPTDTQYF. The V and J genes are TRBV5-1 and TRBJ2-3, with 7 positions matching TRBD1. Germline trimming cut 0 bases from V and 2 bases from J; bases unmatched to any gene: 3. Germline V gene sequence: CDR1 SGHRS, CDR2 YFSETQ. The length of the CDR3 is 15 residues.

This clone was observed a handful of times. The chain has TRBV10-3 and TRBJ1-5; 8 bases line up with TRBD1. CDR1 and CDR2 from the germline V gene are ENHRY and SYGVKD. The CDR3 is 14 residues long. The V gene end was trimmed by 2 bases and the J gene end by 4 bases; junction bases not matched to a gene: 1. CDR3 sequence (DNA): TGTGCCATCAGTGAGCGACAGGGGAATCAGCCCCAGCATTTT. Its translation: CAISERQGNQPQHF.

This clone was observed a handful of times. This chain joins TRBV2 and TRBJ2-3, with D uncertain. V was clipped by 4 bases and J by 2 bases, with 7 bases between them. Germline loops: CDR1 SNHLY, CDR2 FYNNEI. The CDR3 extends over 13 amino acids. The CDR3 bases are TGTGCCAGCAGTGTGTCCCTCACAGATACGCAGTATTTT. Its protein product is CASSVSLTDTQYF.

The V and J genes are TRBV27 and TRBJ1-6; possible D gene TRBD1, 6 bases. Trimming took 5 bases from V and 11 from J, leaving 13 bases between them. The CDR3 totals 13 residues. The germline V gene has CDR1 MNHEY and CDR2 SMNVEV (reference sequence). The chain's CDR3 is CASSRPGEAPLHF. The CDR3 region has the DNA TGTGCCAGCAGTCGGCCAGGGGAGGCACCCCTCCACTTT.

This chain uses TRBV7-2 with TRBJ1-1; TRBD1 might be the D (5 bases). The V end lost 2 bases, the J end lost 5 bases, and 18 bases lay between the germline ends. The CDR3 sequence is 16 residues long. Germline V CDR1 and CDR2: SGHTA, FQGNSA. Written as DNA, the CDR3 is TGTGCCAGCAGCTTAATCGCGCTCGGGGGGGAAACTGAAGCTTTCTTT. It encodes CASSLIALGGETEAFF.

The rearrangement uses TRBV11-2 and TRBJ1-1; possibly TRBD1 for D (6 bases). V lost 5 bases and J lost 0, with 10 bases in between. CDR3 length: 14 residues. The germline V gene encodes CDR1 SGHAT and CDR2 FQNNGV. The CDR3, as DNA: TGTGCCAGCAGCACTGGACAGATGAACACTGAAGCTTTCTTT. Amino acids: CASSTGQMNTEAFF.

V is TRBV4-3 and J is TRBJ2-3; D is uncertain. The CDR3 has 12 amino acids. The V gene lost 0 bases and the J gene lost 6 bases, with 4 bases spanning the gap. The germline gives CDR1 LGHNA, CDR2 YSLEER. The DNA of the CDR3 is TGCGCCAGCAGCCAAGAACGGGATACGCAGTATTTT. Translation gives CASSQERDTQYF.

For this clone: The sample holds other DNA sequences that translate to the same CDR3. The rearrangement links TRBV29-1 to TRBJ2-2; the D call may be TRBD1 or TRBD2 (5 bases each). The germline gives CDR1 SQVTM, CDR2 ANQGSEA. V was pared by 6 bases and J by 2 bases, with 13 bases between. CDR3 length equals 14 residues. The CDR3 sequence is CSVGPGTNTGELFF. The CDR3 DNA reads TGCAGCGTGGGGCCGGGGACCAACACCGGGGAGCTGTTTTTT.

The CDR3 DNA reads as TGTGCCAGCAGCTTAGTCTCCAGGAACATTCAGTACTTC. Translated, it gives CASSLVSRNIQYF. The rearrangement links TRBV11-2 to TRBJ2-4; D unclear. Between the trimmed V and J ends, which lost 1 base and 7 bases, there was a span of 8 bases. Germline V gene data show CDR1 as SGHAT and CDR2 as FQNNGV. The CDR3 is 13 residues long.

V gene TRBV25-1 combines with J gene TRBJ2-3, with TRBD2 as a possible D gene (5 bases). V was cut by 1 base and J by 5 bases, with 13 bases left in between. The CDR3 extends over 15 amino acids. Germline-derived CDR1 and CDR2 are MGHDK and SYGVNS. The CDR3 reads CASSESTLAGDTQYF. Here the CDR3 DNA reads TGTGCCAGCAGTGAATCTACCTTGGCGGGAGATACGCAGTATTTT.

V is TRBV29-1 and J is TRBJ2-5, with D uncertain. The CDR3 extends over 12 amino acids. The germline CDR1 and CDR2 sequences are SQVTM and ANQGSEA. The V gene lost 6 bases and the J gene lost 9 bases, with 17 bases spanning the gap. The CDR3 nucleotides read TGCAGCGTGGACGCACCTATGAAGGCCCAGTACTTC. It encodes CSVDAPMKAQYF.

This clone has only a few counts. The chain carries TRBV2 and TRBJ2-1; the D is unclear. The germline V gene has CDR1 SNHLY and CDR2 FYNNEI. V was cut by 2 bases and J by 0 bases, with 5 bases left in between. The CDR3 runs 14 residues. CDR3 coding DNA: TGTGCCAGCAGTGAACCGAGCTCCTACAATGAGCAGTTCTTC. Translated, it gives CASSEPSSYNEQFF.

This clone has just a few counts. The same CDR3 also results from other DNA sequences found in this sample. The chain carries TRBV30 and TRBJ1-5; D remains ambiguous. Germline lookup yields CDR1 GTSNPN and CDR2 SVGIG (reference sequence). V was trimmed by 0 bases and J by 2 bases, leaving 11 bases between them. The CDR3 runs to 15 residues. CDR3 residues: CAWSVGLGGNQPQHF. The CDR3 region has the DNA TGTGCCTGGAGTGTAGGCCTGGGAGGCAATCAGCCCCAGCATTTT.

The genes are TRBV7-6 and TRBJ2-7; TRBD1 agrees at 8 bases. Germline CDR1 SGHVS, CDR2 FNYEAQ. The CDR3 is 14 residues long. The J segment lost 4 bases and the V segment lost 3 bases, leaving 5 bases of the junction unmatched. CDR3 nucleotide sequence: TGTGCCAGCAGCTTGGGGCAGGGGGCTTACGAGCAGTACTTC. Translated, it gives CASSLGQGAYEQYF.

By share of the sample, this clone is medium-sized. CDR3 sequence: CASRDGTRNTGELFF. The CDR3 nucleotides read TGTGCCAGCAGGGACGGGACACGGAACACCGGGGAGCTGTTTTTT. V and J are TRBV6-1 and TRBJ2-2; TRBD1 might be the D (6 bases). The CDR3 totals 15 residues. CDR1 and CDR2 from the germline V gene are MNHNS and SASEGT. Trimming stripped 6 bases from V and 1 base from J, with 12 bases between.

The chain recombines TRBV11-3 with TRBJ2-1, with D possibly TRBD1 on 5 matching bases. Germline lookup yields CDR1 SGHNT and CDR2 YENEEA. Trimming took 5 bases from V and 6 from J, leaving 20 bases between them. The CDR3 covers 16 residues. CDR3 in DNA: TGTGCCAGCAGCCCCCCCGGCAGGGTCTTCGGCAATGAGCAGTTCTTC. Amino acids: CASSPPGRVFGNEQFF. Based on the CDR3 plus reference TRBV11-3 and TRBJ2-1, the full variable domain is EAGVVQSPRYKIIEKKQPVAFWCNPISGHNTLYWYLQNLGQGPELLIRYENEEAVDDSQLPKDRFSAERLKGVDSTLKIQPAELGDSAVYLCASSPPGRVFGNEQFFGPGTRLTVL.

CDR3 sequence reads: CASSLASVPDTQYF. The CDR3 bases are TGCGCCAGCAGCTTGGCCTCAGTCCCAGATACGCAGTATTTT. The rearrangement joins TRBV5-1 to TRBJ2-3; no clear D gene. The CDR3 has 14 residues. V was pared by 0 bases and J by 4 bases, with 9 bases between. Germline V gene sequence: CDR1 SGHRS, CDR2 YFSETQ.

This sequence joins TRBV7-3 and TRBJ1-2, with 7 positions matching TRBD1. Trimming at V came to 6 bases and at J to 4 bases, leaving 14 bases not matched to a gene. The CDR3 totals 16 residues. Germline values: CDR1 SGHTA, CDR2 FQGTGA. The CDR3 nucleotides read TGTGCCAGCAGTTTTCCTTATAGGGGGCGCGGCTATGGCTACACCTTC. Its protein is CASSFPYRGRGYGYTF.

Here the CDR3 DNA reads TGCGCCAGCAGCCACACAAGGGACCCGGGGGGTACAGATACGCAGTATTTT. It is translated as CASSHTRDPGGTDTQYF. The chain combines TRBV4-3 with TRBJ2-3; 7 bases line up with TRBD2. Trimming removed 3 bases from V and 3 bases from J; junction bases left unmatched: 12. The CDR3 contains 17 residues. Per the germline V gene, CDR1 is LGHNA and CDR2 is YSLEER.

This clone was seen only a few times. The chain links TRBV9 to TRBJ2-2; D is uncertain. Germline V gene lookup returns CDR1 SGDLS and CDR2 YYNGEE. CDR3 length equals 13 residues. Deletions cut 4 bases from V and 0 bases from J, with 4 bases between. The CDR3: CASSFSNTGELFF. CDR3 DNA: TGTGCCAGCAGCTTCTCGAACACCGGGGAGCTGTTTTTT.

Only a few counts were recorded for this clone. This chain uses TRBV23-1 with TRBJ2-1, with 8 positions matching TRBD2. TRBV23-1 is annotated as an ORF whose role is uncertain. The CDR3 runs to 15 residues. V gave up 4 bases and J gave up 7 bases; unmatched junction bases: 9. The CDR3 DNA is TGCGCCAGCAGTCTACAGGGACTAGAGGGGAATGAGCAGTTCTTC. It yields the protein CASSLQGLEGNEQFF.

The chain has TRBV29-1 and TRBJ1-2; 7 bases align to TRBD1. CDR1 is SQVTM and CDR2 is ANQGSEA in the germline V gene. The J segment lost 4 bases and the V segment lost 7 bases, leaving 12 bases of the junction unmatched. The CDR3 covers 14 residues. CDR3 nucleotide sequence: TGCAGCGCCTTTTCGGGACAGAGAACCTATGGCTACACCTTC. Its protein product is CSAFSGQRTYGYTF. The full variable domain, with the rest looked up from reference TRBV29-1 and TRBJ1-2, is SAVISQKPSRDICQRGTSLTIQCQVDSQVTMMFWYRQQPGQSLTLIATANQGSEATYESGFVIDKFPISRPNLTFSTLTVSNMSPEDSSIYLCSAFSGQRTYGYTFGSGTRLTVV.